This T cell receptor beta chain is drawn from a study of cytomegalovirus exposure and HLA in healthy donors. Germline V lookup: CDR1 MGHRA, CDR2 YSYEKL. The CDR3 runs to 14 residues. The study ran its PCR with 60 Vbeta and 13 Jbeta primers. TCRdb keeps only in-frame clones here, not all; method: immunoSEQ multiplex PCR. Its listing shows about 170,000 clones. Notes on the study in general: Earlier analysis found most TCR beta V segments productive about 90% or about 30% of the time. Common viral pathogens seemed to be connected with several of the most significant clusters, according to a later analysis. Exclusion applied to some V segments, including TRBV6-2 and TRBV6-3, as they were indistinguishable.

As for this clone: The target antigen is unknown.

The material sequenced was PBMCs. This receptor was obtained from a woman aged 18-29 years in good health and CMV-seropositive. The rearrangement uses TRBV4-1 and TRBJ2-5, with 7 bases fitting TRBD1. The end of the DNA fits TRBJ2-7 better, so the J call may be wrong. CDR3 sequence (DNA): TGCGCCAGCAGCCAGGAGGACAGGACCTACGAGCAGTACTTC. It translates to CASSQEDRTYEQYF.